This is a list of T cell receptor beta chains from one sample in a study of Graves' ophthalmopathy and Graves' hyperthyroidism. TCRdb analysed the multiplex PCR reads with MiXCR anew, one entry per CDR3 protein. The table includes some 1.1 million distinct CDR3 sequences, 35% to 40% detected once. The specimen was peripheral blood or thyroid tissue (not recorded which). These receptors all stem from an adult man with Graves' hyperthyroidism. Each CDR3 is given with its conserved first and last residue. A D gene is named only where the DNA matches it firmly. For some rows the clone size is stated as once, few or many, or as a class when expanded; others skip it.

CDR3,DNA,D,V,J,size
CSVWGRTDTQYF,TGCAGCGTTTGGGGGCGCACAGATACGCAGTATTTT,.,TRBV29-1,TRBJ2-3,.
CSVPEQGAGSTDTQYF,TGCAGCGTTCCGGAACAGGGGGCTGGAAGCACAGATACGCAGTATTTT,TRBD1,TRBV29-1,TRBJ2-3,few
CASSLARRGTQYF,TGTGCCAGCAGCTTAGCGCGACGAGGGACCCAGTACTTT,.,TRBV11-1,TRBJ2-5,.
CASSLARASGSYEQYF,TGCGCCAGCAGCTTGGCCCGGGCGAGCGGTTCCTACGAGCAGTACTTC,.,TRBV5-1,TRBJ2-7,many
CASSPGLAGERYEQYF,TGTGCCAGCAGCCCGGGACTAGCGGGAGAACGGTACGAGCAGTACTTC,TRBD2,TRBV5-1,TRBJ2-7,.
CASSFTGVNTEAFF,TGTGCCAGCAGCTTTACCGGGGTGAACACTGAAGCTTTCTTT,.,TRBV7-9,TRBJ1-1,many
CASTSGTHAQHF,TGTGCCAGCACCTCAGGAACGCACGCCCAGCATTTT,.,TRBV6-5,TRBJ1-5,many
CSARDMQGRETQYF,TGCAGTGCTAGAGATATGCAGGGGCGCGAGACCCAGTACTTC,.,TRBV20-1,TRBJ2-5,.
CASSLVPGQAEKLFF,TGTGCCAGCAGCCTGGTACCCGGCCAGGCCGAAAAACTGTTTTTT,.,TRBV5-4,TRBJ1-4,.
CAAINTGELFF,TGTGCCGCCATAAACACCGGGGAGCTGTTTTTT,.,TRBV12-3/TRBV12-4,TRBJ2-2,many
CASSLLAGVNEQYF,TGTGCCAGCAGCCTCCTAGCGGGAGTGAACGAGCAGTACTTC,TRBD2,TRBV7-2,TRBJ2-7,.
CAISESLGRTQYF,TGTGCTATCAGTGAGTCTTTGGGTAGGACGCAGTATTTT,.,TRBV10-3,TRBJ2-3,.
CASSQPGEQGRSNYEQYF,TGTGCCAGCAGCCAACCTGGTGAACAGGGGCGATCAAACTACGAGCAGTACTTC,TRBD1,TRBV14,TRBJ2-7,few
CASSQTLPGLADQETQYF,TGCGCCAGCAGCCAAACTCTACCGGGACTAGCGGATCAAGAGACCCAGTACTTC,TRBD2,TRBV4-1,TRBJ2-5,.
CAISSPGQGTHEQYF,TGTGCCATCAGCAGTCCGGGACAGGGTACGCACGAGCAGTACTTC,TRBD1,TRBV10-3,TRBJ2-7,many
CASSENGGQETQYF,TGTGCCAGCAGTGAAAATGGTGGGCAAGAGACCCAGTACTTC,.,TRBV2,TRBJ2-5,many
CSVDSGPNQPQHF,TGCAGCGTTGATTCGGGTCCTAATCAGCCCCAGCATTTT,.,TRBV29-1,TRBJ1-5,many
CASSYFGGKETQYF,TGTGCCAGCAGTTACTTCGGCGGTAAAGAGACCCAGTACTTC,.,TRBV6-5,TRBJ2-5,.
CASRRGTSGTEAFF,TGTGCCAGCAGACGGGGGACGTCTGGCACTGAAGCTTTCTTT,.,TRBV7-8,TRBJ1-1,few
CSASTGTSGGALSTDTQYF,TGCAGTGCTAGCACCGGGACTAGCGGGGGGGCCTTAAGCACAGATACGCAGTATTTT,TRBD2,TRBV20-1,TRBJ2-3,.
CSATQEDREAFF,TGCAGCGCTACCCAAGAGGACAGAGAAGCTTTCTTT,.,TRBV29-1,TRBJ1-1,many
CASGAPEAFF,TGTGCCAGCGGTGCGCCTGAAGCTTTCTTT,.,TRBV12-3/TRBV12-4,TRBJ1-1,many
CASSRPGTGVPGETQYF,TGTGCCAGCAGCCGACCCGGGACAGGGGTCCCCGGGGAGACCCAGTACTTC,TRBD1,TRBV7-9,TRBJ2-5,few
CASRGETPESGANVLTF,TGCGCCAGCCGTGGGGAAACGCCAGAATCTGGGGCCAACGTCCTGACTTTC,.,TRBV10-2,TRBJ2-6,many
CASTTGAGGDSPLHF,TGCGCCAGCACTACAGGGGCCGGCGGGGACTCACCCCTCCACTTT,TRBD1,TRBV5-1,TRBJ1-6,.
CASSEVRLAGTNTGELFF,TGTGCCAGCAGTGAAGTTAGATTAGCGGGAACGAACACCGGGGAGCTGTTTTTT,TRBD2,TRBV2,TRBJ2-2,few
CASSKGQTKQETQYF,TGTGCCAGCAGCAAGGGACAGACGAAACAAGAGACCCAGTACTTC,TRBD1,TRBV7-9,TRBJ2-5,few
CSSLGDYGYTF,TGCAGCAGTTTAGGGGATTATGGCTACACCTTC,.,TRBV29-1,TRBJ1-2,.
CAISEDGPGWTGTQYF,TGTGCCATCAGTGAGGACGGGCCGGGGTGGACAGGGACCCAGTACTTC,TRBD1,TRBV10-3,TRBJ2-5,.
CASKAGGADEQYF,TGTGCCAGCAAGGCGGGCGGGGCGGACGAGCAGTACTTC,.,TRBV6-5,TRBJ2-7,many
CASSLESGVHEQYF,TGCGCCAGCAGCTTGGAGTCAGGGGTCCACGAGCAGTACTTC,.,TRBV5-1,TRBJ2-7,few
CASSRTTGGWVYEQYF,TGTGCCAGCAGCCGAACGACAGGTGGTTGGGTCTACGAGCAGTACTTC,.,TRBV7-9,TRBJ2-7,many
CASSVAQWPYEQYF,TGTGCCAGTAGTGTCGCTCAGTGGCCCTACGAGCAGTACTTC,.,TRBV19,TRBJ2-7,.
CASSETLQGLYYYEQYF,TGCGCCAGCAGTGAGACGTTGCAGGGCTTATACTACTACGAGCAGTACTTC,.,TRBV10-2,TRBJ2-7,many
CASSPSDFSAGELFF,TGTGCCAGCAGCCCCTCGGATTTTTCGGCCGGGGAGCTGTTTTTT,.,TRBV7-8,TRBJ2-2,few
CASRSGTGRFGETQYF,TGTGCCAGCAGGTCCGGGACAGGGAGGTTTGGAGAGACCCAGTACTTC,TRBD1,TRBV7-8,TRBJ2-5,.
CASSEDRRTNEKLFF,TGTGCCAGCAGTGAAGATCGGCGGACTAATGAAAAACTGTTTTTT,.,TRBV10-3,TRBJ1-4,.
CSATPGQGISPLHF,TGCAGTGCTACCCCGGGACAGGGGATTTCACCCCTCCACTTT,TRBD1,TRBV20-1,TRBJ1-6,many
CASSVFSSGTGGGYTF,TGTGCCAGCAGTGTATTCAGTAGCGGAACAGGGGGCGGCTACACCTTC,TRBD1,TRBV2,TRBJ1-2,many
CASRSDGGQETQYF,TGTGCCAGCAGGTCTGATGGGGGTCAGGAGACCCAGTACTTC,.,TRBV7-3,TRBJ2-5,.
CASGQKPGTLDTEAFF,TGTGCCAGCGGCCAGAAACCCGGGACACTTGACACTGAAGCTTTCTTT,.,TRBV2,TRBJ1-1,once
CASTHSYEQYF,TGTGCCAGCACACACTCCTACGAGCAGTACTTC,.,TRBV7-9,TRBJ2-7,many
CSVRVDRNGEAFF,TGCAGCGTGCGAGTCGACAGAAACGGGGAGGCTTTCTTT,.,TRBV29-1,TRBJ1-1,once
CASSASPTDEKLFF,TGTGCCAGCAGCGCATCGCCGACAGATGAAAAACTGTTTTTT,.,TRBV9,TRBJ1-4,.
CASSEIGTGVADTGELFF,TGTGCCAGCAGTGAAATCGGGACAGGGGTCGCGGACACCGGGGAGCTGTTTTTT,TRBD1,TRBV2,TRBJ2-2,.
CASSLPGGSSSPLHF,TGTGCCAGCAGTTTACCAGGGGGAAGTAGTTCACCCCTCCACTTT,TRBD1,TRBV27,TRBJ1-6,few
CSVTRPGQGETQYF,TGCAGCGTTACCCGACCGGGACAGGGAGAGACCCAGTACTTC,TRBD1,TRBV29-1,TRBJ2-5,many
CSVAALSSGNTIYF,TGCAGCGTTGCCGCTCTAAGCTCTGGAAACACCATATATTTT,.,TRBV29-1,TRBJ1-3,.
CATSDSGANVLTF,TGTGCCACCAGTGATTCGGGGGCCAACGTCCTGACTTTC,.,TRBV24-1,TRBJ2-6,.
CSVEVQGVRKLFF,TGCAGCGTTGAAGTACAGGGTGTTCGAAAACTGTTTTTT,.,TRBV29-1,TRBJ1-4,many
CASSTTGRAYGYTF,TGTGCCAGCAGCACCACGGGCAGGGCCTATGGCTACACCTTC,.,TRBV12-3/TRBV12-4,TRBJ1-2,few
CASSFRTVGSYEQYF,TGTGCCAGCAGCTTCAGGACGGTCGGATCCTACGAGCAGTACTTC,.,TRBV5-6,TRBJ2-7,many